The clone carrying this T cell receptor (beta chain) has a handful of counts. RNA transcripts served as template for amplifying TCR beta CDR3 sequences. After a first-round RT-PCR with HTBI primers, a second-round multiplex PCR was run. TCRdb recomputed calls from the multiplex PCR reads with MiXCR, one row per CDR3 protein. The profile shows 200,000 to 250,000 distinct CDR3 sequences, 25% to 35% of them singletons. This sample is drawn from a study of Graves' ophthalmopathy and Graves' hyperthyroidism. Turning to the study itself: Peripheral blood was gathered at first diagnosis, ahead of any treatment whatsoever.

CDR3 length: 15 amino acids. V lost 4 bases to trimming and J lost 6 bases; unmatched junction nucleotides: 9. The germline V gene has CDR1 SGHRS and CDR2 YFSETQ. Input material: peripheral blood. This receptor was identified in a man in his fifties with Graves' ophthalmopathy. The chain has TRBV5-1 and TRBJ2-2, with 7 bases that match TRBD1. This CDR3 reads CASSIKTGTPGELFF. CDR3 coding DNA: TGCGCCAGCAGCATTAAGACAGGGACCCCCGGGGAGCTGTTTTTT.